Below, 22 T cell receptor beta chains from the same sample are listed, as sequenced in a study of type 1 regulatory T cells. What these receptors recognize is not known. TCRdb re-called the reads through MiXCR, storing one row per CDR3 protein. This sample yields about 67,000 distinct CDR3 sequences, of which around 49% are seen a single time; less than 2.5% belongs to the top ten. Sample: cultured non-Tr1 T cells, either the whole culture or a sorted T cell fraction (not recorded which). These receptor sequences come from a human donor in good health.

This clonotype was counted a few times. The CDR3 is CASSGTTGAETQYF. The CDR3 DNA is TGTGCCAGCAGTGGGACTACAGGGGCGGAGACCCAGTACTTC. V is TRBV12-3 or TRBV12-4 and J is TRBJ2-5, with D perhaps TRBD1 or TRBD2 (7 bases each). This CDR3 has 14 residues. Trimming shortened V by 5 bases and J by 5 bases, and 15 bases separated the two germline ends.

This clonotype was counted only a few times. This sequence joins TRBV7-3 and TRBJ2-2; TRBD1 agrees at 9 bases. The germline CDR1 and CDR2 sequences are SGHTA and FQGTGA. The CDR3 loop spans 14 amino acids. V lost 6 bases, J lost 5 bases, and 4 bases stayed unmatched. The CDR3 here is CASRVTGGTGELFF. As DNA, the CDR3 is TGTGCCAGCAGAGTGACAGGGGGAACCGGGGAGCTGTTTTTT.

This sequence joins TRBV5-1 and TRBJ1-3, with TRBD1 as a possible D gene (5 bases). This CDR3 is built from 15 residues. V was cut by 0 bases and J by 3 bases, with 10 bases left in between. Per germline, CDR1 SGHRS and CDR2 YFSETQ. CDR3 region: CASSLGPGYGNTIYF. CDR3 in DNA: TGCGCCAGCAGCTTGGGGCCAGGGTATGGAAACACCATATATTTT. Looking up the rest from reference TRBV5-1 and TRBJ1-3 gives the full variable domain: KAGVTQTPRYLIKTRGQQVTLSCSPISGHRSVSWYQQTPGQGLQFLFEYFSETQRNKGNFPGRFSGRQFSNSRSEMNVSTLELGDSALYLCASSLGPGYGNTIYFGEGSWLTVV.

This clonotype was counted a few times. The J gene is TRBJ1-2, the V gene TRBV12-3 or TRBV12-4, with 8 bases fitting TRBD1. The V and J ends lost 2 bases and 4 bases, in that order; junction bases with no gene match: 6. The CDR3 is 15 residues long. The CDR3 DNA reads as TGTGCCAGCAGTTTAATAACAGGGGGTATCTATGGCTACACCTTC. Its protein is CASSLITGGIYGYTF.

This clonotype was picked up a small number of times. This chain links TRBV28 with TRBJ1-1, with a possible D match to TRBD1 (5 bases). Per the germline V gene, CDR1 is MDHEN and CDR2 is SYDVKM. Trimming shortened V by 6 bases and J by 9 bases, and 17 bases separated the two germline ends. The CDR3 covers 13 residues. The CDR3 spells CASRPGTQLKAFF. CDR3 coding DNA: TGTGCCAGCAGACCCGGGACGCAGCTTAAAGCTTTCTTT.

This sequence joins TRBV7-6 and TRBJ2-1, with a possible D match to TRBD1 (6 bases). CDR1 is SGHVS, CDR2 FNYEAQ, per germline. The CDR3 has 14 residues. Trimming cost V 5 bases and J 3 bases, with 11 bases left between them. The CDR3 here is CASSRDIYYNEQFF. CDR3 bases: TGTGCCAGCAGCCGGGACATTTACTACAATGAGCAGTTCTTC.

The chain recombines TRBV5-1 with TRBJ1-1; 8 positions match TRBD1. The length of the CDR3 is 14 residues. V shed 0 bases and J 6 bases; nucleotides not matched to a gene: 4. Germline CDR1 is SGHRS and CDR2 is YFSETQ. The DNA of the CDR3 is TGCGCCAGCAGCTTGGCAGACAGGGGCGCTGAAGCTTTCTTT. Translation: CASSLADRGAEAFF.

CDR3 in amino acids: CASSLGGSGDGYTF. CDR3 nucleotide sequence: TGCGCCAGCAGCTTGGGTGGATCGGGGGATGGCTACACCTTC. J is TRBJ1-2 and V is TRBV5-1, with D perhaps matching TRBD1 (5 bases). Germline CDR1 and CDR2: SGHRS and YFSETQ. This CDR3 contains 14 residues. The ends were cut back, 0 bases at V and 6 bases at J, with 12 bases in the middle.

The rearrangement uses TRBV4-1 and TRBJ2-1; 7 bases map to TRBD2. V trimming: 4 bases; J trimming: 9 bases; junction bases outside the gene matches: 18. Germline V gene sequence: CDR1 MGHRA, CDR2 YSYEKL. This CDR3 region has 17 residues. The CDR3: CASSLPVAGDNRGEQFF. In nucleotides, the CDR3 is TGCGCCAGCAGCCTACCCGTGGCGGGGGATAACCGAGGTGAGCAGTTCTTC.

This clonotype showed up just once. The chain carries TRBV6-5 and TRBJ1-1, with 7 bases matching TRBD1. In germline, CDR1 is MNHEY, CDR2 SVGAGI. This CDR3 is 12 amino acids long. Losses at the gene ends were 7 bases for V and 5 bases for J; bases not matched to a gene: 4. The CDR3 sequence is CASKTGTTEAFF. The CDR3, as DNA: TGTGCCAGCAAGACAGGGACGACTGAAGCTTTCTTT.

About this clonotype: One junction end disagrees with the germline gene, perhaps due to a read error. The chain has TRBV24-1 and TRBJ2-7, with a weak D call TRBD2 (5 bases). This CDR3 contains 14 residues. Germline V gene lookup returns CDR1 KGHDR and CDR2 SFDVKD. The CDR3 sequence is CVTSDPSGTYEQYF. The DNA for the CDR3 is TGTGTCACCAGTGACCCCTCGGGGACCTACGAGCAGTACTTC.

The V call is TRBV12-3 or TRBV12-4, the J call TRBJ1-3; D remains unclear. With 6 bases removed from V and 7 bases from J, the gap between germline ends came to 19 bases. This CDR3 has 15 amino acids. The CDR3 DNA reads as TGTGCCAGCAGCTTTGGGATGTCAGCCTACAACACCATATATTTT. It codes for CASSFGMSAYNTIYF.

Of note for this clonotype: A much larger clone differs by one base, so this may be a read error. J is TRBJ2-7 and V is TRBV12-3 or TRBV12-4; tentatively, D is TRBD1 (5 bases). This CDR3 spans 12 amino acids. CDR3 DNA sequence: TGTGCCAGCAGCCCGACAGAGTACGGGCAGTACTTC. Encoded protein: CASSPTEYGQYF.

The chain links TRBV5-5 to TRBJ1-6, with TRBD1 as a possible D gene (6 bases). The CDR3 sequence is 15 residues long. Germline CDR1 reads SGHKS; CDR2 reads YYEKEE (reference sequence). V was pared by 0 bases and J by 8 bases, with 12 bases between. The DNA for the CDR3 is TGTGCCAGCAGCTTGGGTCCAGGGGAGTATTCACCCCTCCACTTT. Amino acid sequence: CASSLGPGEYSPLHF.

This clonotype turned up a few times. Sequence at one end of the junction differs from germline and may be a read error. The chain has TRBV20-1 and TRBJ2-3; D not certain. Per the germline V gene, CDR1 is DFQATT and CDR2 is SNEGSKA (reference sequence). This CDR3 spans 12 amino acids. The CDR3, as DNA: TGCAGTGCTAGTAGTAGCATAGATACGCAGTATTTT. Translating gives CSASSSIDTQYF.

There are a few counts of this clonotype. V gene TRBV30 combines with J gene TRBJ1-5; D is ambiguous. CDR1 and CDR2 (germline): GTSNPN, SVGIG (reference sequence). CDR3 size: 14 residues. V gave up 0 bases and J gave up 3 bases, with 9 bases separating them. The CDR3 DNA reads TGTGCCTGGAGTGTAATGACTCTCAATCAGCCCCAGCATTTT. This translates into CAWSVMTLNQPQHF.

This clonotype was found a few times. This chain links TRBV24-1 with TRBJ2-5, with a possible D match to TRBD1 (6 bases). The CDR3 has 12 residues. V was shortened by 5 bases and J by 9 bases, with 12 bases between the two germline ends. CDR1 KGHDR and CDR2 SFDVKD come from the germline V gene. CDR3 region: CATSAPTGAQYF. The CDR3 DNA reads as TGTGCCACCAGTGCTCCGACAGGCGCCCAGTACTTC.

This clonotype was counted between two and nine times. The rearrangement uses TRBV9 and TRBJ2-3, with D perhaps being TRBD1 or TRBD2 (6 bases each). V was trimmed by 0 bases and J by 10 bases, leaving 18 bases between them. CDR3 length equals 15 residues. Germline V gene lookup returns CDR1 SGDLS and CDR2 YYNGEE. The DNA for the CDR3 is TGTGCCAGCAGCGTAGAGGGGGGCCGGGCGAATCCGCAGTATTTT. Amino acids: CASSVEGGRANPQYF.

The chain couples TRBV5-1 to TRBJ1-4; possible D gene TRBD1, 5 bases. The CDR3 has 15 amino acids. Germline V gives CDR1 SGHRS, CDR2 YFSETQ. V lost 0 bases and J 4 bases, leaving 10 bases between the germline ends. The CDR3 DNA reads as TGCGCCAGCAGCTTGGGACAGACGTATAATGAAAAACTGTTTTTT. Protein product: CASSLGQTYNEKLFF.

In its sample, this clonotype was seen a few times. The chain is built from TRBV12-3 or TRBV12-4 and TRBJ1-5; D remains unclear. The CDR3 consists of 17 residues. With 1 base removed from V and 0 bases from J, the gap between germline ends came to 13 bases. CDR3 nucleotides: TGTGCCAGCAGTTTAGACAGTTACATTTATAGCAATCAGCCCCAGCATTTT. This gives the protein CASSLDSYIYSNQPQHF.

This clonotype was detected a few times. CDR3 loop: CASSSPTPLSQYF. The CDR3 region has the DNA TGTGCCAGCAGCTCGCCCACCCCGCTTTCGCAGTATTTT. The chain combines TRBV5-6 with TRBJ2-3; the D is unclear. Germline CDR1 and CDR2: SGHDT and YYEEEE. Trimming pared 3 bases from V and 10 bases from J, leaving 15 bases between. This CDR3 comprises 13 residues.

This clonotype came up a few times. V usage is TRBV7-3 and J usage is TRBJ2-3; 8 nucleotides match TRBD2. This CDR3 contains 18 residues. Trimming removed 3 bases from V and 6 bases from J; junction bases left unmatched: 17. CDR1 SGHTA and CDR2 FQGTGA come from the germline V gene. The CDR3 region has the DNA TGTGCCAGCAGCTTGCCCGGAGGGGGAGCGGGGGCCCCGGATACGCAGTATTTT. It encodes CASSLPGGGAGAPDTQYF.